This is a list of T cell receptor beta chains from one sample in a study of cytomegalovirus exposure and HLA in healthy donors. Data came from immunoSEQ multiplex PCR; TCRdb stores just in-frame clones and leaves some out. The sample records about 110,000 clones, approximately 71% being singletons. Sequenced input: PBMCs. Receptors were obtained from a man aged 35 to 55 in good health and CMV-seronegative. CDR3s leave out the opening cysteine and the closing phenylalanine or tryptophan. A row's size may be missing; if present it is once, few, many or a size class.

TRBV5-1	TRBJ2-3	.	ASSAAGLDTQY
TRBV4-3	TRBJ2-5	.	ASSQDPDGETQY
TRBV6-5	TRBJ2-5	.	ASSPSGVETQY
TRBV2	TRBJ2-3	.	ASELGLSTDTQY
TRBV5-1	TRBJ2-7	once	ASSLRDTTYEQY
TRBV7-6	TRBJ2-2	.	ASSDGVTSILAGELF
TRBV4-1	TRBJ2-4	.	ASSPGGAYSTKNIQY
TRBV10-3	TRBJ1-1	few	AMGGLNTEAF
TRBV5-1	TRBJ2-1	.	ASSRDLDRANEQF
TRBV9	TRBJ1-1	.	ASSVGGTMNTEAF
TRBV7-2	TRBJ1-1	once	ASSPRQGRTEAF
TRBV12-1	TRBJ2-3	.	ASSSTGGAGTDTQY
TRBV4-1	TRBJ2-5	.	ASSNGGGRGETQY
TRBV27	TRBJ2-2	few	ASSAVFRSKPGELF
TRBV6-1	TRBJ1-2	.	ASSERRGEDGYT
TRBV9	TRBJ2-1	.	ASSVVGGAGGPNNEQF
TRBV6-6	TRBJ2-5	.	ASGGQGPSSTQY
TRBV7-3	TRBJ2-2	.	ASSSGTGGAGELF
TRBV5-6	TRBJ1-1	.	ASSLGRNTEAF
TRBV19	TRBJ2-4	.	ASSSWEWDIQY
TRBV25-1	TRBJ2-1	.	ASSEFFLKGGGANEQF
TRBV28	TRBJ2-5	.	ASTKRAGGQETQY
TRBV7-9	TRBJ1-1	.	ASSSRQGSTEAF
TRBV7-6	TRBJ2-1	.	ASSFRRVTSSYNEQF
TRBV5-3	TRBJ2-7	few	ARSPQTSGGYEQY
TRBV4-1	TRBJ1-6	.	ASSQEEGNSPLH
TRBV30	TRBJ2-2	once	AWSPAGELF
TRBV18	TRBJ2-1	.	ASSQQAVQGEQF
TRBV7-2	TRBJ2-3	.	ASARGAGDTDTQY
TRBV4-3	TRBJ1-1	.	ASSSGENTEAF
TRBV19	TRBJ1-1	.	ASRISGQGGTEAF
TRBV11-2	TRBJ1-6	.	ASSPGQGVNSPLH
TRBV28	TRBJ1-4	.	ASSLKGLTNEKLF
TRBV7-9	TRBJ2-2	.	ARGSGGGELF
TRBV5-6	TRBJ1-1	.	ASSRDRAGEAF
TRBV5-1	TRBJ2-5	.	ASSPWASGETQY
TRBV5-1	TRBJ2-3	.	ASSLVGRTDTQY
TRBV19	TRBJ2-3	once	ASSIDFVLGGGAFFTDTQY
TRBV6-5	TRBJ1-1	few	ASSPAGGEAF
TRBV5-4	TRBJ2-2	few	ASSWPRGQGPRTGELF
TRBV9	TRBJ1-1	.	ASTPGTGNTEAF
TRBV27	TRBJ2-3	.	ASSLIRNGPTDTQY
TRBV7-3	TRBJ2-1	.	ASSPVSGYEQF
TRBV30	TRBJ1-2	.	AWSPSGTGVFGNYGYT
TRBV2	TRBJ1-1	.	ASSEEPVNTEAF
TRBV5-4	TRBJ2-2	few	ASKARQGQTGELF
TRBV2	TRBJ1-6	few	ASSAQGAPDSPLH
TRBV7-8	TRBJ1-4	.	ASSHPGRVMEATNEKLF
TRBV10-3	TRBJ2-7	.	AISELEGIRSYEQY